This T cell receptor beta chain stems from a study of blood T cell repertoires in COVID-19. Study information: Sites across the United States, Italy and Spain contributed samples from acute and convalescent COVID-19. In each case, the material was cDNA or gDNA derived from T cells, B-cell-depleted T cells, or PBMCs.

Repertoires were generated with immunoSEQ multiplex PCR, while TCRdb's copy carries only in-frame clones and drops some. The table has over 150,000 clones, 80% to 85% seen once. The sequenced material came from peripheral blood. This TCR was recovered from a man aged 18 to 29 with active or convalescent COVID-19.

This CDR3 is CASSFQGPRGEPQHF. CDR3 DNA sequence: TGCGCCAGCAGCTTCCAAGGTCCCCGGGGTGAACCCCAGCATTTT. J is TRBJ1-5 and V is TRBV10-1; D unresolved. Deletions cut 6 bases from V and 10 bases from J, with 22 bases between. Germline values: CDR1 WNHNN, CDR2 SYGVQD (reference sequence). The CDR3 runs 15 residues.